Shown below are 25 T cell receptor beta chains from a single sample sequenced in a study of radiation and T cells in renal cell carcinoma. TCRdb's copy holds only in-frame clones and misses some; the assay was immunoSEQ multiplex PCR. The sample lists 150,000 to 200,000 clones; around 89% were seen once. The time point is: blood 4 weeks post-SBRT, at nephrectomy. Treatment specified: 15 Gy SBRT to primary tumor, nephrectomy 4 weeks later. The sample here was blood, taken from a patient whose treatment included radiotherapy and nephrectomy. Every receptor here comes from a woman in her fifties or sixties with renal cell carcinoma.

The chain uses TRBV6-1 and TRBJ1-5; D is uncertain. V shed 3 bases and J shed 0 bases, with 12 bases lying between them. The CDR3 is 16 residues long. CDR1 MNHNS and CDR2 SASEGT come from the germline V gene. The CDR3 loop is CASSENFGVSNQPQHF. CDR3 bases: TGTGCCAGCAGTGAGAACTTTGGAGTTAGCAATCAGCCCCAGCATTTT.

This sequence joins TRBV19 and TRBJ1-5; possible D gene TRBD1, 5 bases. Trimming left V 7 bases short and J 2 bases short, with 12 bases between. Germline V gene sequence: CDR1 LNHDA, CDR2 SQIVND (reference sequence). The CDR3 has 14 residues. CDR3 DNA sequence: TGTGCCAGTACCGTTGACAGAGGCAATCAGCCCCAGCATTTT. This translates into CASTVDRGNQPQHF.

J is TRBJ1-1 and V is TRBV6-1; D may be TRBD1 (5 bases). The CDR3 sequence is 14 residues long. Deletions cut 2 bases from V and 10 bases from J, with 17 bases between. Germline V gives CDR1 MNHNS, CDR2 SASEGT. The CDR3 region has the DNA TGTGCCAGCAGTGAATTCCGCGGGGCGTCCAGAGCTTTCTTT. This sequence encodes CASSEFRGASRAFF.

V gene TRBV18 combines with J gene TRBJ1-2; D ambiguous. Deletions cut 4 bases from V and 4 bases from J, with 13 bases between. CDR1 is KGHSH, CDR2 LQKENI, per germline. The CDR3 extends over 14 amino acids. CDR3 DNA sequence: TGTGCCAGCTCACAAGATTACTTTAGCTATGGCTACACCTTC. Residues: CASSQDYFSYGYTF.

Here the CDR3 reads CATSGRPGLAGGLIDEQFF. Written as DNA, the CDR3 is TGTGCCACCAGCGGGAGACCGGGACTAGCGGGGGGGCTTATCGATGAGCAGTTCTTC. The chain recombines TRBV15 with TRBJ2-1; 16 nucleotides match TRBD2. Germline V lookup: CDR1 LNHNV, CDR2 YYDKDF (reference sequence). The J segment lost 8 bases and the V segment lost 5 bases, leaving 15 bases of the junction unmatched. The CDR3 is 19 residues long.

CDR3 in amino acids: CAWSSWQTGTLGTEAFF. The CDR3 nucleotides are TGTGCCTGGAGTTCATGGCAGACGGGTACATTAGGCACTGAAGCTTTCTTT. The J gene is TRBJ1-1, the V gene TRBV30, with D hard to call. This CDR3 contains 17 residues. Trimming stripped 2 bases from V and 4 bases from J, with 23 bases between. Germline lookup yields CDR1 GTSNPN and CDR2 SVGIG (reference sequence). The full variable domain, completed using reference TRBV30 and TRBJ1-1, is SQTIHQWPATLVQPVGSPLSLECTVEGTSNPNLYWYRQAAGRGLQLLFYSVGIGQISSEVPQNLSASRPQDRQFILSSKKLLLSDSGFYLCAWSSWQTGTLGTEAFFGQGTRLTVV.

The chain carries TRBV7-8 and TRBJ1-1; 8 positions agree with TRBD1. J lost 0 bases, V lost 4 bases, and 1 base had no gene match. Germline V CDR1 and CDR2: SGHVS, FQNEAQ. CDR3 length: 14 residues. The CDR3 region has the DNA TGTGCCAGCAGCTGGACAGGGATGAACACTGAAGCTTTCTTT. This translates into CASSWTGMNTEAFF.

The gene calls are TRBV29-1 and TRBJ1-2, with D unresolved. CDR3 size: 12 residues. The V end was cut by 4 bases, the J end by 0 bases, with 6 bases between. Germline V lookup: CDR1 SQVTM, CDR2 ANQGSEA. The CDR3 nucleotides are TGCAGCGTTGGGTCCCCTAACTATGGCTACACCTTC. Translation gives CSVGSPNYGYTF.

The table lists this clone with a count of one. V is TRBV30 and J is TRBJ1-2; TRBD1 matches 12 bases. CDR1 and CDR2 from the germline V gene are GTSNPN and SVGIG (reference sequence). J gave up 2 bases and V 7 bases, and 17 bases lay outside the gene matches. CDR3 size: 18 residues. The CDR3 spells CAFRNPGTGGPSNYGYTF. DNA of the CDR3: TGTGCCTTCCGAAACCCCGGGACAGGGGGCCCCTCAAACTATGGCTACACCTTC.

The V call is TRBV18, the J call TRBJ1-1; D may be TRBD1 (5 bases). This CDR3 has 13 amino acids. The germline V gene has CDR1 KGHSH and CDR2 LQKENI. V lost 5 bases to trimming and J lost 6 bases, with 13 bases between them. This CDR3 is CASSISGRAEAFF. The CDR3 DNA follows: TGTGCCAGCTCAATATCAGGGAGAGCTGAAGCTTTCTTT.

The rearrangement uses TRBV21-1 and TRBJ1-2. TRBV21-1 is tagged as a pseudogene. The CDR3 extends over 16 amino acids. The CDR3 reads CASSKSRDYPRPGYTF. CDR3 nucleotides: TGTGCCAGCAGCAAAAGTAGAGATTATCCTAGGCCTGGCTACACCTTC.

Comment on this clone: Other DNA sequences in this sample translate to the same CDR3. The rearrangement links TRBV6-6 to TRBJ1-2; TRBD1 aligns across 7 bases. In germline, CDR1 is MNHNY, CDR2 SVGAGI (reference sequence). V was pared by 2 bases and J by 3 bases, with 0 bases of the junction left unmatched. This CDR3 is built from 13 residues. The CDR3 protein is CASSYDRDYGYTF. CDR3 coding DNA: TGTGCCAGCAGTTACGACAGGGACTATGGCTACACCTTC.

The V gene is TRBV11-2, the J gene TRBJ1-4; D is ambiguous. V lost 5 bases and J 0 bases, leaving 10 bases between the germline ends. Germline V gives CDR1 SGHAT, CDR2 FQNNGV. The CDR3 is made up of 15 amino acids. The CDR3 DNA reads TGTGCCAGCAGCCCATACAGAACAACTAATGAAAAACTGTTTTTT. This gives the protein CASSPYRTTNEKLFF. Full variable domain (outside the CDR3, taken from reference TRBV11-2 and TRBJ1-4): EAGVAQSPRYKIIEKRQSVAFWCNPISGHATLYWYQQILGQGPKLLIQFQNNGVVDDSQLPKDRFSAERLKGVDSTLKIQPAKLEDSAVYLCASSPYRTTNEKLFFGSGTQLSVL.

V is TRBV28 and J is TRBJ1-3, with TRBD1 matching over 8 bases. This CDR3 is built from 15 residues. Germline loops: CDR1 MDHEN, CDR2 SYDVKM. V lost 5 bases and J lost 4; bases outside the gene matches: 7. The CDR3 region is CASSADRGSGNTIYF. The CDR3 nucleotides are TGTGCCAGCAGTGCCGACAGGGGATCCGGAAACACCATATATTTT.

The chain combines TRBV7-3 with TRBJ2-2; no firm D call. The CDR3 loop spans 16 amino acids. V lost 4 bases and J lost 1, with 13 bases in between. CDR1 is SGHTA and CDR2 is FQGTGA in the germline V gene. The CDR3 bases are TGTGCCAGCAGCTATGCCGGCCCCTGGAACACCGGGGAGCTGTTTTTT. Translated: CASSYAGPWNTGELFF. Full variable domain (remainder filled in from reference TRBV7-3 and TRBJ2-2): GAGVSQTPSNKVTEKGKYVELRCDPISGHTALYWYRQSLGQGPEFLIYFQGTGAADDSGLPNDRFFAVRPEGSVSTLKIQRTERGDSAVYLCASSYAGPWNTGELFFGEGSRLTVL.

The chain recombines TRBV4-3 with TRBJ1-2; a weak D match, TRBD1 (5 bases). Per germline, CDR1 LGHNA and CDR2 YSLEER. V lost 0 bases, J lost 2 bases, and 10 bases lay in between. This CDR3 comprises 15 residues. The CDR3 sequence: CASSQDDRQNYGYTF. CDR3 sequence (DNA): TGCGCCAGCAGCCAAGATGATCGACAGAACTATGGCTACACCTTC.

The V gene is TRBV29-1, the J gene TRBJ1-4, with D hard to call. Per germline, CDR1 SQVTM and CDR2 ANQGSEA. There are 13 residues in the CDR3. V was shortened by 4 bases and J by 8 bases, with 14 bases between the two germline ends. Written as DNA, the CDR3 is TGCAGCGTTGGAGTGGGAGTTGGGGAAAAACTGTTTTTT. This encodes CSVGVGVGEKLFF.

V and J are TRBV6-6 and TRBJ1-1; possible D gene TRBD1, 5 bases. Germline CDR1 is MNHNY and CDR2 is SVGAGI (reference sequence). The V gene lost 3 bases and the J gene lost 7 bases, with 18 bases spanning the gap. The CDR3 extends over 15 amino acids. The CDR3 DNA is TGTGCCAGCAGTTATACGACCGGGGCCCCCCTTGAAGCTTTCTTT. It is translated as CASSYTTGAPLEAFF.

The CDR3 DNA is TGTGCCAGCAGCACTAGCGGGGTGGGCACCGGGGAGCTGTTTTTT. It yields the protein CASSTSGVGTGELFF. The V and J genes are TRBV7-2 and TRBJ2-2; 10 bases match TRBD2. The CDR3 loop spans 15 amino acids. Per the germline V gene, CDR1 is SGHTA and CDR2 is FQGNSA. V gave up 5 bases and J gave up 4 bases; unmatched junction bases: 4.

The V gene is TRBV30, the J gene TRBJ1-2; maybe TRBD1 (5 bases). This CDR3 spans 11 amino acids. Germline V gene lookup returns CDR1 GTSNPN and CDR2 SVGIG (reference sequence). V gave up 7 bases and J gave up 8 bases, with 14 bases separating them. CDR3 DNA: TGTGCCTCTTCTGTGGGGCAGGGCTACACCTTC. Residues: CASSVGQGYTF.

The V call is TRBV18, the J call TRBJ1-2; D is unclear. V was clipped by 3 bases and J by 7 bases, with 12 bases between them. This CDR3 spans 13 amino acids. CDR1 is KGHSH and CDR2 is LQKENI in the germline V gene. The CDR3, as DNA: TGTGCCAGCTCACCCTCGGGAGGGTCTGGCTACACCTTC. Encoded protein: CASSPSGGSGYTF.

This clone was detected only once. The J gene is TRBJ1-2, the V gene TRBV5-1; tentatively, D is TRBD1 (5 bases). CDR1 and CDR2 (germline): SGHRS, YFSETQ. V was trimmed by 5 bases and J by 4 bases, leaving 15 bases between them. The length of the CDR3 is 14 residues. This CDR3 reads CASSYTRESYGYTF. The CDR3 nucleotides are TGCGCCAGCAGTTACACCAGGGAGAGCTATGGCTACACCTTC.

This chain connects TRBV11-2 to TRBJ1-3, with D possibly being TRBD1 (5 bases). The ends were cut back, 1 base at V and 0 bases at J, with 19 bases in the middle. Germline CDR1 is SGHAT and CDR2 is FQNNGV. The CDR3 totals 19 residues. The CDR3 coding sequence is TGTGCCAGCAGCTTAGTGGGACGCAGGGAGGATTACTCTGGAAACACCATATATTTT. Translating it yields CASSLVGRREDYSGNTIYF.

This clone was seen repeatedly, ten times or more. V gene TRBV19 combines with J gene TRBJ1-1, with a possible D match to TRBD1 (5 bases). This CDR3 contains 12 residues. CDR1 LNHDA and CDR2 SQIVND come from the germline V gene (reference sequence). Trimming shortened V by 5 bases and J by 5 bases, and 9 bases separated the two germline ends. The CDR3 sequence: CASSEQGTEAFF. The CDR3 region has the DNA TGTGCCAGTAGTGAGCAGGGAACTGAAGCTTTCTTT.

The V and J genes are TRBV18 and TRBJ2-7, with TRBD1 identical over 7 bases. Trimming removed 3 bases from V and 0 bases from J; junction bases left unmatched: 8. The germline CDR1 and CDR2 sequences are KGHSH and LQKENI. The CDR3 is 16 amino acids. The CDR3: CASSPMTGTASYEQYF. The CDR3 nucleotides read TGTGCCAGCTCACCGATGACCGGGACAGCCTCCTACGAGCAGTACTTC.